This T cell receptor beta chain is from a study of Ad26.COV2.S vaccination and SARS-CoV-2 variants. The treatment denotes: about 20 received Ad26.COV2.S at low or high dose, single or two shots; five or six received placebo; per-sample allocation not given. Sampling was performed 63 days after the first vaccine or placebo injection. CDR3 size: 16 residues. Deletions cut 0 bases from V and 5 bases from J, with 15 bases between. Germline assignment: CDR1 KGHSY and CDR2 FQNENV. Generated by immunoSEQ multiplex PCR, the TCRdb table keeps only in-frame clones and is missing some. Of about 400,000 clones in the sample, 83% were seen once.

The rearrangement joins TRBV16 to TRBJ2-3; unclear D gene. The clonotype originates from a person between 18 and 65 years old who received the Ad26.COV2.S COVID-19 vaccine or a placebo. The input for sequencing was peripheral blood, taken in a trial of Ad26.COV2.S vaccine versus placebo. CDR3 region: CASSQSPGNLIDTQYF. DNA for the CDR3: TGTGCCAGCAGCCAATCGCCCGGAAACCTAATAGATACGCAGTATTTT. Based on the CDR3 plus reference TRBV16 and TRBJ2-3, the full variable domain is GEEVAQTPKHLVRGEGQKAKLYCAPIKGHSYVFWYQQVLKNEFKFLISFQNENVFDETGMPKERFSAKCLPNSPCSLEIQATKLEDSAVYFCASSQSPGNLIDTQYFGPGTRLTVL.